This entry describes one TCR beta chain. It lacks a known antigen. No much larger clone is present one base from it, and per-base qualities are unavailable. Taken from cysteine to phenylalanine, the CDR3 has 14 residues. The DNA shown is the 42-base CDR3, in frame from base 1. V drops 4 bases and J drops 1 base, leaving 10 bases in between. This sample was taken from a study of CD8 T cells in Susac syndrome (dated by TCRdb to about 2019). Concerning the study at large: Whether CD8+ T cell activation and differentiation in Susac syndrome was antigen driven was tested using repertoire sequencing. Results the study describes overall, beyond this receptor: The number of individuals in the TCR sequencing and HLA analysis was acknowledged as relatively small.

High-throughput TCR beta sequencing profiled peripheral blood CD8+ and CD4+ T cells from healthy donors, Susac syndrome patients and multiple sclerosis patients. Treatment-naive patients with stable or active relapsing-remitting disease fulfilling revised McDonald criteria were used as multiple sclerosis controls. Bulk CD8+ and CD4+ T cells were purified magnetically by negative isolation, whereas CD8+ TEMRA cells were enriched by FACS. Blood was collected in EDTA tubes and processed within 24 hours, with PBMCs isolated through density gradient centrifugation. PBMCs destined for TCR sequencing were cryopreserved in liquid nitrogen and later thawed in a 37 °C water bath. A purity of at least 90% was achieved for sorted or isolated CD4+, CD8+ and CD8+ TEMRA cells. RNA was extracted using the RNeasy kit, and about 0.45 to 1 ug of the RNA was reverse transcribed with random hexamers. The immunoSEQ multiplex PCR assay, covering 54 Vbeta and 13 Jbeta segments, was used to amplify TCR beta CDR3 regions. Bias from PCR amplification was corrected by using a synthetic template baseline for primer optimization and for computational correction. Regarding the original processing steps: Only productive sequences were kept, with reads annotated to V, D and J genes according to IMGT and analyzed in immunoSEQ Analyzer. To calculate clonality, Shannon entropy was normalized by log2 of the number of productive unique sequences and then subtracted from one. For each patient and control, public and private clones were evaluated within the 100 most prevalent clones. Clones were defined as Susac-specific if absent from the healthy and MS cohorts, from around 1,000 published viral clones and from other ImmuneACCESS disease sequences. TCRdb passed the public sequencing reads through fastp at Q25 and MiXCR, retaining productive beta sequences. Entries that share a CDR3 protein sequence are merged under the most common genes and DNA. The V and J calls and clone size come from TCRdb's table, not from the authors' own analysis. This sample is represented by about 160,000 distinct CDR3 sequences; less than 95% of them were singletons. The ten largest clones take up almost 0.095% of the sample.

What was sequenced was CD4+ T cells from PBMCs. The TCR was taken from a human donor with multiple sclerosis. The sequence joins TRBV12-3 or TRBV12-4 to TRBJ1-1; D gene: possibly TRBD1, on 6 matching bases. The nucleotide sequence is given as TGTGCCAGCAGTTCCCTACAGGGGAACACTGAAGCTTTCTTT. Its translation is CASSSLQGNTEAFF.